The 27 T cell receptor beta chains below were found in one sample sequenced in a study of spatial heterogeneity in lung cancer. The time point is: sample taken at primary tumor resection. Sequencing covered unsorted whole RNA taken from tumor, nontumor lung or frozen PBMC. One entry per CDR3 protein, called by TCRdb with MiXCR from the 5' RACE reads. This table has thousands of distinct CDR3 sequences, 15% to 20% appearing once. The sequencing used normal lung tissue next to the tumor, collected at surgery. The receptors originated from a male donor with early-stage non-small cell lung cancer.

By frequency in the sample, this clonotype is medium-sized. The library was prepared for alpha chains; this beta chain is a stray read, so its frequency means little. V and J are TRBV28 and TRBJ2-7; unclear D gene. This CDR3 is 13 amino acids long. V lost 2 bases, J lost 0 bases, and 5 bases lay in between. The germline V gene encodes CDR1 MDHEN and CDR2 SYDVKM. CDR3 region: CASSLSVSYEQYF. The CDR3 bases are TGTGCCAGCAGTTTAAGCGTCTCCTACGAGCAGTACTTC.

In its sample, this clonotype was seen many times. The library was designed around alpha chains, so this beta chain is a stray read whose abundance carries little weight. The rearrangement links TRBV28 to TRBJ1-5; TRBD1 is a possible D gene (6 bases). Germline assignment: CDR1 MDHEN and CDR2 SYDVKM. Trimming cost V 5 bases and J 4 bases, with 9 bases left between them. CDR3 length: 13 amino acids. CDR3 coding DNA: TGTGCCAGCAGTCAAGGGGGGAATCAGCCCCAGCATTTT. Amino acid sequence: CASSQGGNQPQHF.

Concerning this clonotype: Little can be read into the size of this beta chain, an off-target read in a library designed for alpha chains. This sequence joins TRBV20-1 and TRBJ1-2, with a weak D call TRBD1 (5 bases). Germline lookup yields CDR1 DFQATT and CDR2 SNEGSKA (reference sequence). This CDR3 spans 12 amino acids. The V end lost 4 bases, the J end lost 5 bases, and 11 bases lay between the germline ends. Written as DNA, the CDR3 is TGCAGTGCTACCGACAGAGGATATGGCTACACCTTC. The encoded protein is CSATDRGYGYTF.

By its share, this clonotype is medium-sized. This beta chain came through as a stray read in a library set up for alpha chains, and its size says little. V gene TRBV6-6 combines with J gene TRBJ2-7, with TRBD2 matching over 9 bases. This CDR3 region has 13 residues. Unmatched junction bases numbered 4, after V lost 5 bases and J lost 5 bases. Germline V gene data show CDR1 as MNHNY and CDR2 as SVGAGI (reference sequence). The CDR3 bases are TGTGCCAGCAGTCCGGGACTAGCAAACGAGCAGTACTTC. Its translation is CASSPGLANEQYF.

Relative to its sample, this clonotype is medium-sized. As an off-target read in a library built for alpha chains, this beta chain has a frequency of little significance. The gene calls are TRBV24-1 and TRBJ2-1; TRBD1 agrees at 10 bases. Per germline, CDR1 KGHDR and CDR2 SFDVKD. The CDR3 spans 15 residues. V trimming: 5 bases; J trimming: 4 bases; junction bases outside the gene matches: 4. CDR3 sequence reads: CATSGRDRGYNEQFF. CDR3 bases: TGTGCCACCAGTGGAAGGGACAGGGGTTACAATGAGCAGTTCTTC.

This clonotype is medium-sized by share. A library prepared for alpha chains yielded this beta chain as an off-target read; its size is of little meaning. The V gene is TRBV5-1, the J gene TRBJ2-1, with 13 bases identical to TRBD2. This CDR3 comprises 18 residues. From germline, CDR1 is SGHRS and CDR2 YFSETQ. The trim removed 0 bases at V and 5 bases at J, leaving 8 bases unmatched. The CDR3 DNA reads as TGCGCCAGCAGCTTGGCCTGGACGGGACTAGCGGGGAACAATGAGCAGTTCTTC. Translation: CASSLAWTGLAGNNEQFF.

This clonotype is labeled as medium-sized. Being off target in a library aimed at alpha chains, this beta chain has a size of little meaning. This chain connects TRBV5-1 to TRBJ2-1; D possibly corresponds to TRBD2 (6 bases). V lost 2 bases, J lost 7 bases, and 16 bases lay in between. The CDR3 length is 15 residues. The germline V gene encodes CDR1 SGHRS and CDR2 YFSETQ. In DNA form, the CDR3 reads TGCGCCAGCAGCTTCAGCGGGCCCCGCCTGAATGAGCAGTTCTTC. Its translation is CASSFSGPRLNEQFF.

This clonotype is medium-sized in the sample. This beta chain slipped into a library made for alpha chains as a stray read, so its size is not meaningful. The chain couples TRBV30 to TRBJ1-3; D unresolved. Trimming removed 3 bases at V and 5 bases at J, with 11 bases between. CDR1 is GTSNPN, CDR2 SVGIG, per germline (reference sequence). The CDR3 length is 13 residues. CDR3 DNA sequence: TGTGCCTGGAGGCAGGTCAAGAGAAACACCATATATTTT. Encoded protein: CAWRQVKRNTIYF.

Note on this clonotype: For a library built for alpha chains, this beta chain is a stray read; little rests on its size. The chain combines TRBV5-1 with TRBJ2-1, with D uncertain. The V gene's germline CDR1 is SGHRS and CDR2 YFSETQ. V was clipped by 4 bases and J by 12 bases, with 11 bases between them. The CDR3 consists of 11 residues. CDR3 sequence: CASSTTGRQFF. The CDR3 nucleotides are TGCGCCAGCAGCACCACCGGCCGGCAGTTCTTC.

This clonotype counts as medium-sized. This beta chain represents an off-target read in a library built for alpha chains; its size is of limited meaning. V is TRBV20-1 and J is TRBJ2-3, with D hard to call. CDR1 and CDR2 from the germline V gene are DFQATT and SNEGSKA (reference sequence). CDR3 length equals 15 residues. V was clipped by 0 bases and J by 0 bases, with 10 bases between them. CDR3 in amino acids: CSARDQIRSTDTQYF. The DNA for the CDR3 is TGCAGTGCTAGAGATCAGATTAGGAGCACAGATACGCAGTATTTT.

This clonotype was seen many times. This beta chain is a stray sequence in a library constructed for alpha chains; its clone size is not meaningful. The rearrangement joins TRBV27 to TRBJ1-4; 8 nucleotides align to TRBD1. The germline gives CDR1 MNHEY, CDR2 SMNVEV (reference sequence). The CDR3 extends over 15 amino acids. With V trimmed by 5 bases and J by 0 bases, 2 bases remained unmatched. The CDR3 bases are TGTGCCAGCAGTCGGGACAGGTCAACTAATGAAAAACTGTTTTTT. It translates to CASSRDRSTNEKLFF.

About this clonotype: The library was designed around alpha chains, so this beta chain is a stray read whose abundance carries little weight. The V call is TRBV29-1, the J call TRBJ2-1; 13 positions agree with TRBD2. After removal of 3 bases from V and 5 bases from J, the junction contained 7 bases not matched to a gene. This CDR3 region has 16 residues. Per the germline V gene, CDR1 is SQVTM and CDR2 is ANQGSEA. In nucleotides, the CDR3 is TGCAGCGTTGATAGGACTAGCGGGAGAATCAACAATGAGCAGTTCTTC. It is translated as CSVDRTSGRINNEQFF.

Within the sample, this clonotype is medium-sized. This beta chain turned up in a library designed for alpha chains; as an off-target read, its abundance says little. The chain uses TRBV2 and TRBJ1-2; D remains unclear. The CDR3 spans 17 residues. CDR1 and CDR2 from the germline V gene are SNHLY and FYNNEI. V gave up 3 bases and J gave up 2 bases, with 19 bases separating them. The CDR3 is CASSEAGEVAKNYGYTF. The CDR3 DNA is TGTGCCAGCAGTGAGGCCGGGGAGGTAGCGAAGAACTATGGCTACACCTTC.

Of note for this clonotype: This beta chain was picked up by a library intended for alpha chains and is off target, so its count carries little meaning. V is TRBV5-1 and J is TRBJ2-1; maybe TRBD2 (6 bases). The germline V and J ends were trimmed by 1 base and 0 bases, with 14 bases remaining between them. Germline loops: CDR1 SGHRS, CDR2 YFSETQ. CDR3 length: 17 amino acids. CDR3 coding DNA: TGCGCCAGCAGCTTGTCAGGCCGGAGGGGCTCCTACAATGAGCAGTTCTTC. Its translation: CASSLSGRRGSYNEQFF.

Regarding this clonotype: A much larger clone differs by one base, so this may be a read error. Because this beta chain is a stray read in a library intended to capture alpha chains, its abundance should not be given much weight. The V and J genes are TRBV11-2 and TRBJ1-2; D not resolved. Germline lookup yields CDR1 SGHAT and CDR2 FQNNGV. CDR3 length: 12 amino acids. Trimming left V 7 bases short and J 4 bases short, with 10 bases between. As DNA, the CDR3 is TGTGCCAGCAACCGAGAGAGCTATGGCTACACCTTC. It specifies CASNRESYGYTF.

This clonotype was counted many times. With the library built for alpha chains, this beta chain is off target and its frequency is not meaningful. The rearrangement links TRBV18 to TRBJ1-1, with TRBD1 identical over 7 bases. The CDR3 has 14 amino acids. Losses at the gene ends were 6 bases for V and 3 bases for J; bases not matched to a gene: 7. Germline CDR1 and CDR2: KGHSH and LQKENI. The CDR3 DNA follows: TGTGCCAGCTCTCAAACAACAGGGGACACTGAAGCTTTCTTT. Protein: CASSQTTGDTEAFF.

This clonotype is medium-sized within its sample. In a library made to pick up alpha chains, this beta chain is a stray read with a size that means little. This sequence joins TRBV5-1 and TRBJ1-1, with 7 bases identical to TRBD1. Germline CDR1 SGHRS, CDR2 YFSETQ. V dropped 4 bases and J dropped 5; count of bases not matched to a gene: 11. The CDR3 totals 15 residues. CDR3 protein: CASSPLPGGGTEAFF. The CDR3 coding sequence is TGCGCCAGCAGCCCCCTACCAGGGGGGGGGACTGAAGCTTTCTTT.

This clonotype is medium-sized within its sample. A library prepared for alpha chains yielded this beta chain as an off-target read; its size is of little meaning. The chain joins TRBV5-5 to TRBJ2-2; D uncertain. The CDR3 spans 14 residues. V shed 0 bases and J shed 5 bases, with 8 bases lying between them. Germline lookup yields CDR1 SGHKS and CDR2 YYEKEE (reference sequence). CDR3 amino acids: CASSLEVETGELFF. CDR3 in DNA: TGTGCCAGCAGCTTGGAGGTGGAGACCGGGGAGCTGTTTTTT.

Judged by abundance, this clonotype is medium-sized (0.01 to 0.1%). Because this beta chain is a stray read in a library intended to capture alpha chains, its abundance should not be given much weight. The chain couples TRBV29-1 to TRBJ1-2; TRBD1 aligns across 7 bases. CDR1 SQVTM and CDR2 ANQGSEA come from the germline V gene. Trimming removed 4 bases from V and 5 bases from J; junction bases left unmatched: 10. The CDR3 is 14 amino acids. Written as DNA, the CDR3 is TGCAGCGTTGTTTCTCCCGGACAGGCGTATGGCTACACCTTC. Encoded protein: CSVVSPGQAYGYTF.

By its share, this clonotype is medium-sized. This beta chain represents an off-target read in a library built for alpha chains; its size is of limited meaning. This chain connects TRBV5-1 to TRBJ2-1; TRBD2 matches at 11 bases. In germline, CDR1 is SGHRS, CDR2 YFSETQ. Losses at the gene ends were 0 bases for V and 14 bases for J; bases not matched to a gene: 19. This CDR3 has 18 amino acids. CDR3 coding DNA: TGCGCCAGCAGCTTGGACAGGGGGGAAGATAGCGGGAGGGCGAAAAAGTTCTTC. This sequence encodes CASSLDRGEDSGRAKKFF.

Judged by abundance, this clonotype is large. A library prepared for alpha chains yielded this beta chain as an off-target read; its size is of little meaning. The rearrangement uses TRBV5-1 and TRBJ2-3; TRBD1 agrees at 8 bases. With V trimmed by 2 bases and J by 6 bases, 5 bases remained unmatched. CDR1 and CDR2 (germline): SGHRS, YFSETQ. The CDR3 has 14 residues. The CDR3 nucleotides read TGCGCCAGCAGCTTTGGACAGGGTTTCGATACGCAGTATTTT. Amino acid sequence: CASSFGQGFDTQYF.

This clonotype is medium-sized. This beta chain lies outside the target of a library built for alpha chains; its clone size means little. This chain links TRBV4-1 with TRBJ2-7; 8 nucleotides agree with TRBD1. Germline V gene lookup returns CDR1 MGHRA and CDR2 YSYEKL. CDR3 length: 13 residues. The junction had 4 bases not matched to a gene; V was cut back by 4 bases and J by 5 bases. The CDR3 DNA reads TGCGCCAGCAGCCGGACAGGGAGCGACGAGCAGTACTTC. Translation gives CASSRTGSDEQYF.

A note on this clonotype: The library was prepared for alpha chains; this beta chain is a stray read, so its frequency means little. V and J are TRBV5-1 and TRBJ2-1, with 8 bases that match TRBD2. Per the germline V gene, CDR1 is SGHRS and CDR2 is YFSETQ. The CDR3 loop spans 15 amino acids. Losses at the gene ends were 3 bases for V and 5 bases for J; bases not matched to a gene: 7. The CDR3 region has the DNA TGCGCCAGCAGCTCCCTTCCAGCGGGGGACAATGAGCAGTTCTTC. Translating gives CASSSLPAGDNEQFF.

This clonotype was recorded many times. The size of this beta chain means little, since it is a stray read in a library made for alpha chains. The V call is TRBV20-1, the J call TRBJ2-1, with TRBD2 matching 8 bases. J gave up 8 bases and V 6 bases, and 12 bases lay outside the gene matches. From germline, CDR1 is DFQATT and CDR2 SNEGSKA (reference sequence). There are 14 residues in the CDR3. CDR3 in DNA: TGCAGTGCCACCTCCGGGACTAGTATCCATGAGCAGTTCTTC. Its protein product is CSATSGTSIHEQFF.

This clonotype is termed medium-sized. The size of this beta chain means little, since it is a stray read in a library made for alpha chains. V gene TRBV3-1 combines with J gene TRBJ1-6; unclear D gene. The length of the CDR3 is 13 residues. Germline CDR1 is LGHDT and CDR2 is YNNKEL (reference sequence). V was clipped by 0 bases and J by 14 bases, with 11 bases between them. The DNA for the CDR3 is TGTGCCAGCAGCCAAGACCACCAAGCAACCCTCCACTTT. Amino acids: CASSQDHQATLHF.

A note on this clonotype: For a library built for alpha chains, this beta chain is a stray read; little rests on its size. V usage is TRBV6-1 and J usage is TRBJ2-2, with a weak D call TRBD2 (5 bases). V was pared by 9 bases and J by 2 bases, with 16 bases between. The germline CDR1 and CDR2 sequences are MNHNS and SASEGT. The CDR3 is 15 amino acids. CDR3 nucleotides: TGTGCCAGTAATGGTAGAGCGGAAAACACCGGGGAGCTGTTTTTT. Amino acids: CASNGRAENTGELFF.

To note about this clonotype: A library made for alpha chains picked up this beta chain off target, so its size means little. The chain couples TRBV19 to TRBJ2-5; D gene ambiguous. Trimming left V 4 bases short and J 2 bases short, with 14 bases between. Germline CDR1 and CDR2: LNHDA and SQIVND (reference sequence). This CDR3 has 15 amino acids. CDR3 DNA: TGTGCCAGTAGTAAAGCTTGGGCTAGGCAAGAGACCCAGTACTTC. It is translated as CASSKAWARQETQYF. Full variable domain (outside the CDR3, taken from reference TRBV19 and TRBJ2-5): DGGITQSPKYLFRKEGQNVTLSCEQNLNHDAMYWYRQDPGQGLRLIYYSQIVNDFQKGDIAEGYSVSREKKESFPLTVTSAQKNPTAFYLCASSKAWARQETQYFGPGTRLLVL.